Below are 30 T cell receptor beta chains sequenced from a single sample in a study of T cell responses to AZD1222 COVID-19 vaccine. TCRdb's table, derived via immunoSEQ multiplex PCR, lists solely in-frame clones and lacks some. The repertoire has around 160,000 clones, 90% to 95% of them found once; the top ten carry roughly 2.9%. Sequenced material: peripheral blood, taken on day 0 of MenACWY control vaccination. The origin of the receptors is an adult in good health.

V is TRBV1 and J is TRBJ2-1; the listed D gene, TRBD1, was not tested against the DNA. TRBV1 is reported as a pseudogene. The CDR3 consists of 12 residues. The CDR3 reads CTTGTGYNEQFF. The CDR3 bases are TGCACCACCGGGACAGGCTACAATGAGCAGTTCTTC.

This chain connects TRBV2 to TRBJ2-2; D may be TRBD2 (6 bases). V was cut by 3 bases and J by 4 bases, with 9 bases left in between. CDR1 and CDR2 (germline): SNHLY, FYNNEI. CDR3 length: 14 amino acids. The chain's CDR3 is CASSDRGITGELFF. The CDR3 nucleotides are TGTGCCAGCAGTGATCGGGGGATCACCGGGGAGCTGTTTTTT. Based on the CDR3 plus reference TRBV2 and TRBJ2-2, the full variable domain is EPEVTQTPSHQVTQMGQEVILRCVPISNHLYFYWYRQILGQKVEFLVSFYNNEISEKSEIFDDQFSVERPDGSNFTLKIRSTKLEDSAMYFCASSDRGITGELFFGEGSRLTVL.

J is TRBJ2-2 and V is TRBV12-3 or TRBV12-4, with D possibly matching TRBD2 (5 bases). V lost 5 bases and J lost 6, with 7 bases in between. The CDR3 contains 12 residues. CDR3 residues: CASSEGPGELFF. CDR3 DNA sequence: TGTGCCAGCAGTGAGGGTCCCGGGGAGCTGTTTTTT.

J is TRBJ1-6 and V is TRBV3-1 (or the pseudogene TRBV3-2), with 9 positions matching TRBD1. The J segment lost 6 bases and the V segment lost 4 bases, leaving 4 bases of the junction unmatched. This CDR3 spans 15 amino acids. The germline gives CDR1 LGHDT, CDR2 YNNKEL (reference sequence). CDR3 amino acids: CASSLGTGTNSPLHF. The CDR3 bases are TGTGCCAGCAGCCTTGGGACAGGGACTAATTCACCCCTCCACTTT.

This chain connects TRBV28 to TRBJ2-5; the match to TRBD1 covers 7 bases. The junction had 10 bases not matched to a gene; V was cut back by 7 bases and J by 2 bases. The CDR3 has 15 residues. CDR1 and CDR2 (germline): MDHEN, SYDVKM. The CDR3 DNA is TGTGCCAGCACTCCCAGGGGGAGTCCGCAAGAGACCCAGTACTTC. It codes for CASTPRGSPQETQYF.

The chain has TRBV7-9 and TRBJ2-1; TRBD2 matches 10 bases. V gave up 6 bases and J gave up 6 bases; unmatched junction bases: 8. There are 15 residues in the CDR3. Germline CDR1 and CDR2: SEHNR and FQNEAQ (reference sequence). The CDR3 DNA sequence: TGTGCCAGCAGTAAAGCGGGAGGGCCGTTCAATGAGCAGTTCTTC. Its translation: CASSKAGGPFNEQFF.

The chain has TRBV12-5 and TRBJ2-1; 9 nucleotides align to TRBD2. This CDR3 has 15 residues. V trimming: 3 bases; J trimming: 3 bases; junction bases outside the gene matches: 3. CDR1 and CDR2 (germline): LGHNT, FRNRAP. CDR3 residues: CASGLGAGGYNEQFF. CDR3 DNA sequence: TGTGCTAGTGGTTTAGGAGCGGGGGGCTACAATGAGCAGTTCTTC.

The chain couples TRBV6-6 to TRBJ1-5, with no clear D. V shed 5 bases and J shed 0 bases, with 17 bases lying between them. The CDR3 consists of 17 residues. Germline CDR1 MNHNY, CDR2 SVGAGI (reference sequence). CDR3 protein: CASSPFRGSYSNQPQHF. The DNA for the CDR3 is TGTGCCAGCAGTCCCTTCCGGGGATCTTATAGCAATCAGCCCCAGCATTTT.

V usage is TRBV27 and J usage is TRBJ1-2; possibly TRBD1 for D (5 bases). Looked up from germline, CDR1 is MNHEY and CDR2 is SMNVEV (reference sequence). The CDR3 is 16 amino acids. V gave up 6 bases and J gave up 3 bases, with 20 bases separating them. CDR3 coding DNA: TGTGCCAGCAGACAATACCCTTGGGGGACGGACTATGGCTACACCTTC. The encoded protein is CASRQYPWGTDYGYTF.

The genes are TRBV28 and TRBJ2-3, with D perhaps given as TRBD1 or TRBD2 (5 bases each). V lost 4 bases to trimming and J lost 3 bases, with 8 bases between them. This CDR3 is built from 13 residues. In germline, CDR1 is MDHEN, CDR2 SYDVKM. In DNA form, the CDR3 reads TGTGCCAGCAGTTCTGGGGGAACAGATACGCAGTATTTT. As protein: CASSSGGTDTQYF.

The chain is built from TRBV19 and TRBJ1-5; unclear D gene. The length of the CDR3 is 17 residues. Trimming shortened V by 0 bases and J by 2 bases, and 14 bases separated the two germline ends. CDR1 is LNHDA, CDR2 SQIVND, per germline (reference sequence). The CDR3 nucleotides are TGTGCCAGTAGTATAGATTTAAGGGCGCGTGGCAATCAGCCCCAGCATTTT. This translates into CASSIDLRARGNQPQHF.

The chain has TRBV5-1 and TRBJ2-5; D is uncertain. Trimming stripped 1 base from V and 5 bases from J, with 9 bases between. CDR3 length: 13 amino acids. Germline loops: CDR1 SGHRS, CDR2 YFSETQ. The CDR3 reads CASSLTPRETQYF. Written as DNA, the CDR3 is TGCGCCAGCAGCTTGACCCCTCGGGAGACCCAGTACTTC.

This clone was counted once. V usage is TRBV5-4 and J usage is TRBJ1-3, with 9 nucleotides matching TRBD1. Germline V lookup: CDR1 SGHNT, CDR2 YYREEE (reference sequence). V gave up 5 bases and J gave up 3 bases; unmatched junction bases: 9. There are 16 residues in the CDR3. The CDR3 DNA sequence: TGTGCCAGCAGTTTGAACACAGGGGGCGGTGGAAACACCATATATTTT. Amino acid sequence: CASSLNTGGGGNTIYF.

In this sample, this clone turned up once. In DNA, the CDR3 is TGTGCCAGCAGCTTGAGGGGGACGGGGAACACCGGGGAGCTGTTTTTT. Encoded protein: CASSLRGTGNTGELFF. V is TRBV11-2 and J is TRBJ2-2; a weak D match, TRBD1 (6 bases). The V end was cut by 3 bases, the J end by 1 base, with 12 bases between. The CDR3 extends over 16 amino acids. The V gene's germline CDR1 is SGHAT and CDR2 FQNNGV.

Here the CDR3 DNA reads TGCGCCAGCAGTGAGTCGCGGGTATACGGGGAGCTGTTTTTT. It translates to CASSESRVYGELFF. The J gene is TRBJ2-2, the V gene TRBV10-2, with D possibly matching TRBD2 (5 bases). V was cut by 0 bases and J by 7 bases, with 9 bases left in between. This CDR3 has 14 residues. Germline CDR1 is WSHSY and CDR2 is SAAADI.

The V gene is TRBV7-3, the J gene TRBJ2-1; 9 nucleotides align to TRBD1. Germline V gene lookup returns CDR1 SGHTA and CDR2 FQGTGA. CDR3 length equals 19 residues. Germline trimming cut 4 bases from V and 0 bases from J; bases unmatched to any gene: 13. CDR3 DNA: TGTGCCAGCAGCTCTTCCGGGACAGGGACGTTTAGCTCCTACAATGAGCAGTTCTTC. This sequence encodes CASSSSGTGTFSSYNEQFF.

This sequence joins TRBV21-1 and TRBJ2-7. TRBV21-1 is recorded as a pseudogene. CDR3 size: 18 residues. CDR3 nucleotide sequence: TGTGCCAGCAGCAAAGTGTTCTATTGGGTGTGGCAAGACTACGAGCAGTACTTC. It yields the protein CASSKVFYWVWQDYEQYF.

The genes are TRBV30 and TRBJ1-2; 12 bases line up with TRBD1. Germline V gene lookup returns CDR1 GTSNPN and CDR2 SVGIG (reference sequence). Trimming cost V 5 bases and J 7 bases; bases outside gene matches: 11. The CDR3 has 15 residues. This CDR3 is CAWVYPGTGGSGYTF. CDR3 bases: TGTGCCTGGGTCTACCCCGGGACAGGGGGCTCTGGCTACACCTTC.

Here the CDR3 reads CASSLQSGSPYNEQFF. CDR3 DNA: TGTGCCAGCAGCTTACAAAGCGGGAGCCCCTACAATGAGCAGTTCTTC. This rearrangement joins TRBV7-2 to TRBJ2-1; 8 positions match TRBD2. Per the germline V gene, CDR1 is SGHTA and CDR2 is FQGNSA. The CDR3 extends over 16 amino acids. V lost 2 bases to trimming and J lost 2 bases; unmatched junction nucleotides: 5.

This chain uses TRBV5-1 with TRBJ2-6, with unresolved D. V was pared by 0 bases and J by 0 bases, with 10 bases between. Germline assignment: CDR1 SGHRS and CDR2 YFSETQ. The CDR3 runs 17 residues. This CDR3 is CASSLAYRSSGANVLTF. In nucleotides, the CDR3 is TGCGCCAGCAGCTTGGCGTATCGGAGCTCTGGGGCCAACGTCCTGACTTTC.

Concerning this clone itself: Germline and junction disagree at one end, which may indicate a read error. This chain uses TRBV29-1 with TRBJ2-1; 14 bases fit TRBD2. Germline CDR1 and CDR2: SQVTM and ANQGSEA. The CDR3 is 18 residues long. The CDR3 coding sequence is TGCAGCGGTGAAGGACTAGCGGGGGGCGCGGGGATCCACAATGAGCAGTTCTTC. Translation: CSGEGLAGGAGIHNEQFF.

The chain has TRBV7-2 and TRBJ2-3, with D possibly matching TRBD1 (5 bases). CDR3 length: 16 residues. V lost 1 base to trimming and J lost 7 bases, with 18 bases between them. The germline V gene encodes CDR1 SGHTA and CDR2 FQGNSA. In DNA, the CDR3 is TGTGCCAGCAGCTTAGATCCCACAGGAGTCTACAATACGCAGTATTTT. Encoded protein: CASSLDPTGVYNTQYF.

This clone was detected only once. V usage is TRBV30 and J usage is TRBJ1-1, with D hard to call. The CDR3 sequence is 14 residues long. V dropped 0 bases and J dropped 1 base, with 9 bases sitting between them. Germline V gene sequence: CDR1 GTSNPN, CDR2 SVGIG (reference sequence). The CDR3 spells CAWSVIGGNTEAFF. The DNA of the CDR3 is TGTGCCTGGAGTGTTATAGGCGGGAACACTGAAGCTTTCTTT.

The chain combines TRBV30 with TRBJ1-5; TRBD1 might be the D (5 bases). Germline-derived CDR1 and CDR2 are GTSNPN and SVGIG (reference sequence). The CDR3 is 14 amino acids. V was trimmed by 3 bases and J by 6 bases, leaving 15 bases between them. The CDR3 is CAWSLAVGGQPQHF. CDR3 coding DNA: TGTGCCTGGAGCCTAGCCGTCGGGGGTCAGCCCCAGCATTTT. Full variable domain (rest looked up from reference TRBV30 and TRBJ1-5): SQTIHQWPATLVQPVGSPLSLECTVEGTSNPNLYWYRQAAGRGLQLLFYSVGIGQISSEVPQNLSASRPQDRQFILSSKKLLLSDSGFYLCAWSLAVGGQPQHFGDGTRLSIL.

The chain links TRBV7-2 to TRBJ1-2, with D possibly being TRBD1 (6 bases). The CDR3 is 14 residues long. Trimming took 5 bases from V and 1 from J, leaving 11 bases between them. The V gene's germline CDR1 is SGHTA and CDR2 FQGNSA. This chain's CDR3 is CASSRDRSNYGYTF. CDR3 DNA: TGTGCCAGCAGCCGTGACAGGAGTAACTATGGCTACACCTTC.

The chain employs TRBV29-1 and TRBJ1-1; 10 bases align to TRBD1. This CDR3 spans 15 amino acids. Germline values: CDR1 SQVTM, CDR2 ANQGSEA. With 2 bases clipped from V and 2 bases from J, the junction kept 5 bases outside the gene matches. DNA of the CDR3: TGCAGCGTTGAACGAGACAGGGGGCTAAACACTGAAGCTTTCTTT. It is translated as CSVERDRGLNTEAFF.

V is TRBV19 and J is TRBJ1-5, with D tentatively TRBD1 (6 bases). The length of the CDR3 is 17 residues. Deletions cut 5 bases from V and 0 bases from J, with 17 bases between. CDR1 and CDR2 from the germline V gene are LNHDA and SQIVND (reference sequence). CDR3 DNA sequence: TGTGCCAGTAGTCCCCACTCGACAGGATATAGCAATCAGCCCCAGCATTTT. It is translated as CASSPHSTGYSNQPQHF. Drawing the rest from reference TRBV19 and TRBJ1-5, the complete variable domain is DGGITQSPKYLFRKEGQNVTLSCEQNLNHDAMYWYRQDPGQGLRLIYYSQIVNDFQKGDIAEGYSVSREKKESFPLTVTSAQKNPTAFYLCASSPHSTGYSNQPQHFGDGTRLSIL.

The rearrangement joins TRBV6-5 to TRBJ1-6; perhaps TRBD1 as D (6 bases). The CDR3 runs to 13 residues. V was clipped by 10 bases and J by 6 bases, with 13 bases between them. Germline CDR1 is MNHEY and CDR2 is SVGAGI. The CDR3 loop is CATKGDINSPLHF. CDR3 in DNA: TGTGCCACCAAAGGGGACATTAATTCACCCCTCCACTTT.

The CDR3 DNA is TGTGCCAGTATGGGTGCGGGGGACCGCACAGATACGCAGTATTTT. As protein: CASMGAGDRTDTQYF. The chain combines TRBV19 with TRBJ2-3; 7 nucleotides line up with TRBD2. The CDR3 totals 15 residues. J was trimmed by 1 base and V by 7 bases; bases with no gene match: 8. The V gene's germline CDR1 is LNHDA and CDR2 SQIVND (reference sequence).

J is TRBJ1-1 and V is TRBV19, with D maybe TRBD1 (5 bases). This CDR3 is built from 17 residues. Looked up from germline, CDR1 is LNHDA and CDR2 is SQIVND (reference sequence). Trimming took off 5 bases at V and 0 bases at J, with 19 bases between the two ends. The CDR3 spells CASSVRQQTIMNTEAFF. CDR3 bases: TGTGCCAGTAGTGTGAGACAGCAAACAATTATGAACACTGAAGCTTTCTTT.